These T cell receptor beta chains were read from a single sample in a study of blood T cells in healthy people across ages. One entry per CDR3 protein results from TCRdb running MiXCR on the 5' RACE reads. The top ten hold around 0.75% of the sample, which has around 1,000,000 distinct CDR3 sequences, roughly 24% seen once. This same sample was also taken into another study, of T cells of mothers and their children.

Sequenced: blood. All receptors derive from a girl under 10 years old in good health. Both conserved end residues are part of each CDR3. D genes are given only for firm matches. Expanded clones are given a class, and other clones once, few, many or no size at all.

TRBJ2-1,few,TRBV9,.,TGTGCCAGCAGCGTCCGATCTACAAGGGCTTACAATGAGCGGTTCTTC,CASSVRSTRAYNERFF
TRBJ2-5,once,TRBV6-5,.,TGTGCCAGCAAGGGGGGCGCCGGGGAGACCCAGTACTTC,CASKGGAGETQYF
TRBJ2-5,.,TRBV10-3,TRBD1,TGTGCCATCAGTGAGTCGACAGGGGCGGAGACCCAGTACTTC,CAISESTGAETQYF
TRBJ2-7,few,TRBV7-2,.,TGTGCCAGCACTGTCGTGGGGGGAAACGAGCAGTACTTC,CASTVVGGNEQYF
TRBJ2-7,.,TRBV29-1,TRBD2,TGCAGCGCTGGAAATAGCGGGAGTTCGTACGAGCAGTACTTC,CSAGNSGSSYEQYF
TRBJ2-1,few,TRBV20-1,TRBD2,TGCAGTGCTACGACTAGCGGCCTACTTGAGAATGAGCAGTTCTTC,CSATTSGLLENEQFF
TRBJ1-2,few,TRBV28,.,TGTGCCAGCACCTCCGACTTGAGGGGGAACACCTTC,CASTSDLRGNTF
TRBJ2-2,.,TRBV29-1,.,TGCAGCGTCCTTAGGGGAATGAAGAACACCGGGGAGCTGTTTTTT,CSVLRGMKNTGELFF
TRBJ2-7,.,TRBV5-4,TRBD2,TGTGCCAGCAGCGTGACGACTAGCGGTCCCTACGAGCAGTACTTC,CASSVTTSGPYEQYF
TRBJ2-5,.,TRBV9,TRBD2,TGTGCCAGCAGCGCCAGCGGGGGCCATGAGACCCAGTACTTC,CASSASGGHETQYF
TRBJ2-5,.,TRBV4-3,.,TGCGCCAGCAGCCAATTAGGGCAGGACCGAGAGACCCAGTACTTC,CASSQLGQDRETQYF
TRBJ2-5,many,TRBV7-2,.,TGTGCCAGCAGCTTGGAGGGAGGGACCCAGTACTTC,CASSLEGGTQYF
TRBJ2-7,.,TRBV29-1,.,TGCAGCGTTCAGGGAGGGGGGGGCAGGATGTTCTACGAGCAGTACTTC,CSVQGGGGRMFYEQYF
TRBJ2-5,.,TRBV5-1,.,TGCGCCAGCAGCTTATCCATCCCTAAAGAGACCCAGTACTTC,CASSLSIPKETQYF
TRBJ2-1,.,TRBV29-1,.,TGCAGCGCCGAAGGGATGGGCGATGAGCAGTTCTTC,CSAEGMGDEQFF
TRBJ2-7,few,TRBV10-3,.,TGTGCCATCAGTGGTTGGGCAGGGGACTCCTACGAGCAGTACTTC,CAISGWAGDSYEQYF
TRBJ1-2,few,TRBV2,.,TGTGCCAGCAAGGTGGGAGACTATGGCTACACCTTC,CASKVGDYGYTF
TRBJ2-7,.,TRBV20-1,.,TGCAGTGCCACCACGGTCATCGGTGACTACGAGCAGTACTTC,CSATTVIGDYEQYF
TRBJ2-1,.,TRBV6-2/TRBV6-3,TRBD2,TGTGCCAGCGATCCTAGCGGGGGGGCCTCAAATGAGCAGTTCTTC,CASDPSGGASNEQFF
TRBJ2-7,.,TRBV29-1,TRBD1,TGCAGCGTCCTGGGACAGACCTACGAGCAGTACTTC,CSVLGQTYEQYF
TRBJ2-7,few,TRBV6-2/TRBV6-3,.,TGTGCCAGCAGCTCCCTGGGTGAGGGACCCGCTTACGAGCAGTACTTC,CASSSLGEGPAYEQYF
TRBJ2-1,few,TRBV7-2,TRBD2,TGTGCCCGAGGCCGGGGGGGAGGCAATGAGCAGTTCTTC,CARGRGGGNEQFF
TRBJ2-2,.,TRBV7-9,.,TGTGCCAGCAGCTTAACGACGGGGTCCACCGGGGAGCTGTTTTTT,CASSLTTGSTGELFF
TRBJ1-2,few,TRBV12-3/TRBV12-4,.,TGTGCCAGCAGCGTAAGAGACGGCTACACCTTC,CASSVRDGYTF
TRBJ1-4,.,TRBV10-3,.,TGTGCCATCAGTGAGGTCGGGGGAAGTGAAAAACTGTTTTTT,CAISEVGGSEKLFF
TRBJ2-1,.,TRBV7-3,TRBD2,TGTGCCAGCAGCTCTAAGCGGGAGGGAAGGAATGAGCAGTTCTTC,CASSSKREGRNEQFF
TRBJ2-1,.,TRBV27,TRBD2,TGTGCCAGCAGTTATAACCTAGCGGCAAATGAGCAGTTCTTC,CASSYNLAANEQFF
TRBJ2-7,many,TRBV7-8,.,TGTGCCAGCAGCTTAGGGACTGAATTCTACGAGCAGTACTTC,CASSLGTEFYEQYF
TRBJ2-3,.,TRBV5-1,.,TGCCCCAGCAAGCGGGACAGATGGGGCACAGATACGCAGTATTTT,CPSKRDRWGTDTQYF
TRBJ2-2,few,TRBV24-1,.,TGTGCCACCAGTCCTAGGGGGAACACCGGGGAGCTGTTTTTT,CATSPRGNTGELFF
TRBJ2-5,few,TRBV7-2,.,TGTGCCAGCAGCCGAGACAGTTCGCGCCAGTACTTC,CASSRDSSRQYF
TRBJ2-5,.,TRBV24-1,TRBD1,TGTGCCACCAGTGATTCCCGCGGGACAGGGGGCTGGGAGACCCAGTACTTC,CATSDSRGTGGWETQYF
TRBJ2-3,.,TRBV9,.,TGTGCCAGCAGCGCGGGACTCCTACGGAGTACGCAGTATTTT,CASSAGLLRSTQYF
TRBJ2-7,.,TRBV7-9,.,TGTGCCAGCAGCTTGCGGACGCCCGGGAGCTCCTACGAGCAGTACTTC,CASSLRTPGSSYEQYF
TRBJ2-7,few,TRBV20-1,.,TGCAGTGCTCTAGACATCTCCTCCTACGAGCAGTACTTC,CSALDISSYEQYF
TRBJ1-5,.,TRBV25-1,TRBD1,TGTGCCAGCAGCGAGGGACAGGGGCTTGATCAGCCCCAGCATTTT,CASSEGQGLDQPQHF
TRBJ2-7,.,TRBV9,.,TGTGCCAGCAGCGGGGGGATCTGGCACTCCTACGAGCAGTACTTC,CASSGGIWHSYEQYF
TRBJ2-5,.,TRBV20-1,TRBD2,TGCAGTGCGGGGAGAAGCGGGGAAGAGACCCAGTACTTC,CSAGRSGEETQYF
TRBJ1-2,few,TRBV7-3,TRBD1,TGTGCCAGCAGCCGGGACAGTTGGGACTATGGCTACACCTTC,CASSRDSWDYGYTF
TRBJ1-4,.,TRBV15,.,TGTGCCACCAGAGGCTTAGCTTCTAATGAAAAACTGTTTTTT,CATRGLASNEKLFF
TRBJ2-7,.,TRBV12-3/TRBV12-4,.,TGTGCCAGCAGTCTGTACCCAGGAACCGAGCAGTACTTC,CASSLYPGTEQYF